The 26 T cell receptor beta chains reported below all come from one sample, sequenced in a study of T cells after posttransplantation cyclophosphamide. Busulfan-fludarabine conditioning, marrow transplant, and cyclophosphamide on days +3 and +4 were administered. Assay: immunoSEQ multiplex PCR; the TCRdb copy retains only in-frame clones and omits some. The profile covers about 7,200 clones, none occurring a single time. The source was PBMCs, collected after allogeneic stem cell transplant with posttransplant cyclophosphamide. These receptors were taken from a female patient in her fifties who received an allogeneic stem cell transplant from an unrelated donor, was CMV-positive, and had acute GVHD only. Some T cells may arise from the graft donor.

This sequence joins TRBV30 and TRBJ1-6; 11 nucleotides match TRBD1. Germline values: CDR1 GTSNPN, CDR2 SVGIG (reference sequence). The CDR3 contains 17 residues. Trimming removed 2 bases from V and 5 bases from J; junction bases left unmatched: 8. This chain's CDR3 is CAWSTGTGGSDNSPLHF. CDR3 DNA sequence: TGTGCCTGGAGTACGGGGACAGGGGGTTCGGATAATTCACCCCTCCACTTT. Full variable domain (outside the CDR3, taken from reference TRBV30 and TRBJ1-6): SQTIHQWPATLVQPVGSPLSLECTVEGTSNPNLYWYRQAAGRGLQLLFYSVGIGQISSEVPQNLSASRPQDRQFILSSKKLLLSDSGFYLCAWSTGTGGSDNSPLHFGNGTRLTVT.

This clone was recorded at least ten times. The chain joins TRBV4-1 to TRBJ2-7; maybe TRBD2 (6 bases). Trimming shortened V by 0 bases and J by 5 bases, and 14 bases separated the two germline ends. Germline V gives CDR1 MGHRA, CDR2 YSYEKL. The CDR3 spans 15 residues. The CDR3 sequence is CASSQESGGGDEQYF. The CDR3 bases are TGCGCCAGCAGCCAAGAGAGCGGAGGCGGGGACGAGCAGTACTTC.

The table lists this clone with many counts. The genes are TRBV6-5 and TRBJ1-2; 7 bases are shared with TRBD1. V gave up 7 bases and J gave up 7 bases; unmatched junction bases: 6. This CDR3 contains 12 residues. The germline CDR1 and CDR2 sequences are MNHEY and SVGAGI. This CDR3 is CASNQGGGGYTF. The CDR3 DNA reads TGTGCCAGCAACCAGGGGGGTGGTGGCTACACCTTC.

There are many counts of this clone. The gene calls are TRBV7-6 and TRBJ2-7; 7 bases align to TRBD2. The V gene end was trimmed by 3 bases and the J gene end by 2 bases; junction bases not matched to a gene: 1. The CDR3 extends over 13 amino acids. Germline V gene lookup returns CDR1 SGHVS and CDR2 FNYEAQ. The CDR3: CASSLGGTYEQYF. The CDR3 DNA sequence: TGTGCCAGCAGCTTGGGGGGGACCTACGAGCAGTACTTC.

This clone was detected many times. This chain uses TRBV19 with TRBJ2-1; a weak D match, TRBD1 (6 bases). Trimming shortened V by 3 bases and J by 5 bases, and 14 bases separated the two germline ends. The CDR3 covers 15 residues. From germline, CDR1 is LNHDA and CDR2 SQIVND (reference sequence). CDR3 sequence reads: CASSISWTVNNEQFF. For the CDR3, the DNA is TGTGCCAGTAGTATCAGTTGGACAGTGAACAATGAGCAGTTCTTC.

This clone was observed at least ten times. The gene calls are TRBV6-5 and TRBJ1-1; no firm D call. The germline V gene has CDR1 MNHEY and CDR2 SVGAGI. With 0 bases removed from V and 5 bases from J, the gap between germline ends came to 13 bases. This CDR3 has 15 residues. CDR3 region: CASSYSGGSETEAFF. Here the CDR3 DNA reads TGTGCCAGCAGTTACTCGGGAGGGTCGGAGACTGAAGCTTTCTTT.

There are many counts of this clone. The rearrangement links TRBV7-9 to TRBJ2-7, with 11 nucleotides matching TRBD2. There are 19 residues in the CDR3. The germline gives CDR1 SEHNR, CDR2 FQNEAQ (reference sequence). V trimming: 5 bases; J trimming: 2 bases; junction bases outside the gene matches: 17. This chain's CDR3 is CASSGGGSGLAELTYEQYF. CDR3 DNA sequence: TGTGCCAGCAGCGGGGGGGGCTCGGGACTAGCGGAACTAACCTACGAGCAGTACTTC.

There are many counts of this clone. The gene calls are TRBV28 and TRBJ2-1, with 9 bases that match TRBD1. The CDR3 covers 12 residues. CDR1 and CDR2 from the germline V gene are MDHEN and SYDVKM. The trim removed 7 bases at V and 12 bases at J, leaving 7 bases unmatched. CDR3 region: CASTGTGKGQFF. DNA for the CDR3: TGTGCCAGCACCGGGACAGGGAAGGGGCAGTTCTTC. Based on the CDR3 plus reference TRBV28 and TRBJ2-1, the full variable domain is DVKVTQSSRYLVKRTGEKVFLECVQDMDHENMFWYRQDPGLGLRLIYFSYDVKMKEKGDIPEGYSVSREKKERFSLILESASTNQTSMYLCASTGTGKGQFFGPGTRLTVL.

This clone was detected a few times. V is TRBV21-1 and J is TRBJ2-5; the tabulated D call, TRBD2, remains unverified against the DNA. The J call may be incorrect, as the DNA end agrees better with TRBJ2-7. TRBV21-1 is marked as a pseudogene. The CDR3 spans 16 residues. The chain's CDR3 is CASSRRLAGGQSEQYF. Here the CDR3 DNA reads TGTGCCAGCAGCCGCCGACTAGCGGGAGGGCAATCCGAGCAGTACTTC.

Ten or more counts support this clone. The V call is TRBV14, the J call TRBJ2-7; TRBD1 might be the D (6 bases). Trimming shortened V by 6 bases and J by 4 bases, and 19 bases separated the two germline ends. Germline V gene sequence: CDR1 SGHDN, CDR2 FVKESK. The CDR3 is made up of 15 amino acids. The chain's CDR3 is CASSSGTRPHYEQYF. CDR3 DNA sequence: TGTGCCAGCAGTTCCGGGACACGGCCGCATTACGAGCAGTACTTC.

This clone has a count of ten or more. The rearrangement joins TRBV28 to TRBJ2-7; 10 bases agree with TRBD2. This CDR3 region has 14 residues. Germline V gene sequence: CDR1 MDHEN, CDR2 SYDVKM. After removal of 4 bases from V and 5 bases from J, the junction contained 5 bases not matched to a gene. The CDR3 DNA sequence: TGTGCCAGCAGTTACCTAGCGGGAGTAGACGAGCAGTACTTC. It is translated as CASSYLAGVDEQYF.

By sample share, this clone is medium-sized. The rearrangement uses TRBV7-8 and TRBJ1-1, with a weak D call TRBD1 (6 bases). The CDR3 extends over 13 amino acids. Germline lookup yields CDR1 SGHVS and CDR2 FQNEAQ. Trimming stripped 6 bases from V and 7 bases from J, with 15 bases between. CDR3 coding DNA: TGTGCCAGCAGTGACGGGACACTCGTTGAAGCTTTCTTT. Translating it yields CASSDGTLVEAFF.

The V call is TRBV2, the J call TRBJ2-5; TRBD2 is a possible D gene (6 bases). Germline assignment: CDR1 SNHLY and CDR2 FYNNEI. The CDR3 runs to 12 residues. V was shortened by 4 bases and J by 7 bases, with 10 bases between the two germline ends. The CDR3 protein is CASSAAGLTQYF. The CDR3 coding sequence is TGTGCCAGCAGTGCGGCGGGGCTGACCCAGTACTTC. Full variable domain (remainder filled in from reference TRBV2 and TRBJ2-5): EPEVTQTPSHQVTQMGQEVILRCVPISNHLYFYWYRQILGQKVEFLVSFYNNEISEKSEIFDDQFSVERPDGSNFTLKIRSTKLEDSAMYFCASSAAGLTQYFGPGTRLLVL.

This clone has more than one count but fewer than ten. The rearrangement joins TRBV2 to TRBJ2-1; 11 nucleotides line up with TRBD2. Germline values: CDR1 SNHLY, CDR2 FYNNEI. V gave up 4 bases and J gave up 4 bases; unmatched junction bases: 6. This CDR3 is built from 16 residues. The CDR3: CASSVRRTSGYNEQFF. The DNA for the CDR3 is TGTGCCAGCAGTGTGCGAAGGACTAGCGGGTACAATGAGCAGTTCTTC.

This clone is deemed medium-sized. V usage is TRBV5-1 and J usage is TRBJ2-2; 12 bases map to TRBD2. Looked up from germline, CDR1 is SGHRS and CDR2 is YFSETQ. With 4 bases clipped from V and 6 bases from J, the junction kept 7 bases outside the gene matches. The CDR3 consists of 16 residues. CDR3 DNA sequence: TGCGCCAGCAGCCTAACGACTAGCGGGAGTCCCGGGGAGCTGTTTTTT. Translated: CASSLTTSGSPGELFF.

The chain is built from TRBV2 and TRBJ1-1, with TRBD1 identical over 9 bases. This CDR3 has 18 residues. Per germline, CDR1 SNHLY and CDR2 FYNNEI. Trimming cost V 2 bases and J 1 base; bases outside gene matches: 11. This CDR3 is CASSESGQGNVGNTEAFF. The CDR3 region has the DNA TGTGCCAGCAGTGAAAGCGGACAGGGGAATGTCGGGAACACTGAAGCTTTCTTT.

This clone was picked up many times. This chain links TRBV28 with TRBJ2-7; 8 bases are a match to TRBD1. Germline CDR1 reads MDHEN; CDR2 reads SYDVKM. This CDR3 is built from 13 residues. Trimming took 5 bases from V and 2 from J; bases not matched to a gene: 2. Written as DNA, the CDR3 is TGTGCCAGCAGTCTGGACAGGGCCTACGAGCAGTACTTC. It translates to CASSLDRAYEQYF.

This clone was counted ten times or more. The chain carries TRBV7-2 and TRBJ2-3; weak D call: TRBD2 (6 bases). CDR1 and CDR2 from the germline V gene are SGHTA and FQGNSA. Trimming stripped 8 bases from V and 6 bases from J, with 15 bases between. The CDR3 extends over 13 amino acids. The CDR3 nucleotides are TGTGCCAGCGGGGGTCGGAGGGCGGATACGCAGTATTTT. Protein sequence: CASGGRRADTQYF.

Judged by abundance, this clone is medium-sized. CDR3 sequence (DNA): TGTGCCAGCAGCCAAGCTGGGAGGAGGGCGCAGTATTTT. It is translated as CASSQAGRRAQYF. V usage is TRBV4-2 and J usage is TRBJ2-3, with TRBD2 as a possible D gene (6 bases). Germline values: CDR1 LGHNA, CDR2 YNFKEQ. Trimming took off 1 base at V and 10 bases at J, with 12 bases between the two ends. The CDR3 is made up of 13 amino acids.

This clone was picked up a small number of times. The rearrangement uses TRBV11-2 and TRBJ2-1; D unclear. V dropped 2 bases and J dropped 8 bases, with 13 bases sitting between them. The CDR3 has 14 residues. Germline loops: CDR1 SGHAT, CDR2 FQNNGV. CDR3 sequence: CASSLSNSADEQFF. The CDR3 DNA is TGTGCCAGCAGCTTATCGAACTCCGCGGATGAGCAGTTCTTC.

This clone was recorded at least ten times. The chain recombines TRBV11-2 with TRBJ2-1; TRBD1 matches at 9 bases. With 6 bases clipped from V and 7 bases from J, the junction kept 10 bases outside the gene matches. The CDR3 has 15 amino acids. The germline gives CDR1 SGHAT, CDR2 FQNNGV. The DNA for the CDR3 is TGTGCCAGCAGTGCCGGGACAGGGAACATAAATGAGCAGTTCTTC. Its translation: CASSAGTGNINEQFF.

This clone showed up many times. The rearrangement links TRBV6-1 to TRBJ2-2; TRBD2 is a possible D gene (6 bases). The CDR3 totals 18 residues. From germline, CDR1 is MNHNS and CDR2 SASEGT. The V end lost 2 bases, the J end lost 5 bases, and 21 bases lay between the germline ends. CDR3 bases: TGTGCCAGCAGTGAAAATGGGATCAGGGTGGAGGGGACCGGGGAGCTGTTTTTT. Protein product: CASSENGIRVEGTGELFF.

This clone appeared many times. This chain uses TRBV7-3 with TRBJ2-5; 8 bases align to TRBD2. After removal of 5 bases from V and 3 bases from J, the junction contained 5 bases not matched to a gene. Germline V gene sequence: CDR1 SGHTA, CDR2 FQGTGA. The CDR3 spans 14 residues. CDR3 region: CASSPGLAKETQYF. The CDR3 nucleotides are TGTGCCAGCAGCCCAGGACTAGCTAAAGAGACCCAGTACTTC.

This clone is deemed medium-sized. In DNA, the CDR3 is TGTGCCAGTAAATTGGACAGCCAAAGCAATCAGCCCCAGCATTTT. Protein sequence: CASKLDSQSNQPQHF. The rearrangement links TRBV19 to TRBJ1-5; maybe TRBD1 (6 bases). In germline, CDR1 is LNHDA, CDR2 SQIVND (reference sequence). This CDR3 is 15 amino acids long. Trimming stripped 7 bases from V and 1 base from J, with 14 bases between.

This clone was seen many times. The chain couples TRBV28 to TRBJ2-5; 14 nucleotides agree with TRBD2. This CDR3 has 16 amino acids. Germline V gene data show CDR1 as MDHEN and CDR2 as SYDVKM. V trimming: 7 bases; J trimming: 0 bases; junction bases outside the gene matches: 4. In nucleotides, the CDR3 is TGTGCCAGCACGAGACTAGCGGGAGGGTACCAAGAGACCCAGTACTTC. Protein product: CASTRLAGGYQETQYF.

This clone was detected only a few times. V usage is TRBV5-1 and J usage is TRBJ2-5; D gene unclear. The DNA end lines up better with TRBJ2-7; the J call may be wrong. Germline V gene lookup returns CDR1 SGHRS and CDR2 YFSETQ. There are 11 residues in the CDR3. The CDR3 sequence is CASSLASEQYF. CDR3 nucleotides: TGCGCCAGCAGCTTGGCCTCCGAGCAGTACTTC.